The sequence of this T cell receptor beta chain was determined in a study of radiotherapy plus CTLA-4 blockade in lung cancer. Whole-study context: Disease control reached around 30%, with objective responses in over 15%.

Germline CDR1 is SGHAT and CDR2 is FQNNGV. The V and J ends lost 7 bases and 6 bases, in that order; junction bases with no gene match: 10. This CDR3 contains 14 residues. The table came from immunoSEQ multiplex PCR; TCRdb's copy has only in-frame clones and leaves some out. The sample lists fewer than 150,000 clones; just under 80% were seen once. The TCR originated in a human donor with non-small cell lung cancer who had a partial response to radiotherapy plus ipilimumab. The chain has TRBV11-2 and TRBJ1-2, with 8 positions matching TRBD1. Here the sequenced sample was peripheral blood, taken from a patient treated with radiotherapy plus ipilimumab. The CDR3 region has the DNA TGTGCCAGCACCAAGGACAGGGCCGGAAATGGCTACACCTTC. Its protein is CASTKDRAGNGYTF.